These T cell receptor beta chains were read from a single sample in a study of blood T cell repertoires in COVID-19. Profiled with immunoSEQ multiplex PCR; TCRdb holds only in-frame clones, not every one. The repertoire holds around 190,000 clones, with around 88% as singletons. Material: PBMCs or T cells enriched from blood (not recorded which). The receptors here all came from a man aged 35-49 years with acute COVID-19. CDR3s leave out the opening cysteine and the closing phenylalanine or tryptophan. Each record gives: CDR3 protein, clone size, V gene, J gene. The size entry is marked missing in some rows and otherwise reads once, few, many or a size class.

CDR3aa: ATSDPSGYGGELF; abundance: .; v_gene: TRBV24-1; j_gene: TRBJ2-2
CDR3aa: ASSPGGTGDGNTIY; abundance: few; v_gene: TRBV5-1; j_gene: TRBJ1-3
CDR3aa: ASSPTGDSYNEQF; abundance: .; v_gene: TRBV6-1; j_gene: TRBJ2-1
CDR3aa: ATSRERGGVGSPLH; abundance: .; v_gene: TRBV15; j_gene: TRBJ1-6
CDR3aa: ASSKLDGSSYEQY; abundance: .; v_gene: TRBV5-1; j_gene: TRBJ2-7
CDR3aa: SVTPAGVSSEQY; abundance: .; v_gene: TRBV29-1; j_gene: TRBJ2-7
CDR3aa: ASGQTFSGNTIY; abundance: .; v_gene: TRBV19; j_gene: TRBJ1-3
CDR3aa: AISLQYTGELF; abundance: .; v_gene: TRBV10-3; j_gene: TRBJ2-2
CDR3aa: ASSLGPSGYSTDTQY; abundance: .; v_gene: TRBV7-8; j_gene: TRBJ2-3
CDR3aa: ASEAFGTGDYNEQF; abundance: .; v_gene: TRBV4-3; j_gene: TRBJ2-1
CDR3aa: ASSPRGGMLWEKLF; abundance: .; v_gene: TRBV7-8; j_gene: TRBJ1-4
CDR3aa: ASSYHRGSGNTIY; abundance: .; v_gene: TRBV6-6; j_gene: TRBJ1-3
CDR3aa: ASRRGLSYEQY; abundance: .; v_gene: TRBV27; j_gene: TRBJ2-7
CDR3aa: ASSLLWRQGRRGGNQPQH; abundance: .; v_gene: TRBV4-1; j_gene: TRBJ1-5